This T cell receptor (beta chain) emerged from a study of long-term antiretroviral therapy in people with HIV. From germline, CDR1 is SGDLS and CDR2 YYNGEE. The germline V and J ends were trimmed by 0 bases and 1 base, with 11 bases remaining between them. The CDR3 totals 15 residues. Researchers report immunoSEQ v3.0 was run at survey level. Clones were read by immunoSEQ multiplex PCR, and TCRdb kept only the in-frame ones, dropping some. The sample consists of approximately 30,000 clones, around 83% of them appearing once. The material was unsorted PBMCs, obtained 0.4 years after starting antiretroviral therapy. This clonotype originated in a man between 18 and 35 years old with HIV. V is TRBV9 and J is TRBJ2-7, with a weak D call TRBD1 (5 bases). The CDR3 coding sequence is TGTGCCAGCAGCGTAGCTGTAGGGGCATCCTACGAGCAGTACTTC. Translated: CASSVAVGASYEQYF.